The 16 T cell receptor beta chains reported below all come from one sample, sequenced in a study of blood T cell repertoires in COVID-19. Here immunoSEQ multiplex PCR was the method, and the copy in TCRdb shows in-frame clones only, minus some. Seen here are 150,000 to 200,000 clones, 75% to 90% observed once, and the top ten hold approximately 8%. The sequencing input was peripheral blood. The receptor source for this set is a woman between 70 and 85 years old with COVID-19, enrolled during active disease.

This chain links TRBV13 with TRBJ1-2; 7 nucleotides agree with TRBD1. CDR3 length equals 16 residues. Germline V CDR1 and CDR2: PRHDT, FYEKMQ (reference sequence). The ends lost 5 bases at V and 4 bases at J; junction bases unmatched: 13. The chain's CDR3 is CASSVGDSLRAYGYTF. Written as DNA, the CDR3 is TGTGCCAGCAGCGTGGGGGACAGTTTGAGGGCCTATGGCTACACCTTC. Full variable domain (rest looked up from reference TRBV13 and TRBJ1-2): AAGVIQSPRHLIKEKRETATLKCYPIPRHDTVYWYQQGPGQDPQFLISFYEKMQSDKGSIPDRFSAQQFSDYHSELNMSSLELGDSALYFCASSVGDSLRAYGYTFGSGTRLTVV.

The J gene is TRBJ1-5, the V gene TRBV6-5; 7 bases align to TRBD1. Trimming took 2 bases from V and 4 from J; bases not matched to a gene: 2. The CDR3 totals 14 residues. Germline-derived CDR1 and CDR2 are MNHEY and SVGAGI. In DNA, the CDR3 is TGTGCCAGCAGTTACGGGACAGCAAATCAGCCCCAGCATTTT. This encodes CASSYGTANQPQHF.

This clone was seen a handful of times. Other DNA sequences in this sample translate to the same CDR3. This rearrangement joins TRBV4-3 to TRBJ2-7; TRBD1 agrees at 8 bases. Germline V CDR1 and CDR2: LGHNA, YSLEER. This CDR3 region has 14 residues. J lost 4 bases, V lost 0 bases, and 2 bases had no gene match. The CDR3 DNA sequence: TGCGCCAGCAGCCAAGAGGACAGGGCATACGAGCAGTACTTC. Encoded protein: CASSQEDRAYEQYF.

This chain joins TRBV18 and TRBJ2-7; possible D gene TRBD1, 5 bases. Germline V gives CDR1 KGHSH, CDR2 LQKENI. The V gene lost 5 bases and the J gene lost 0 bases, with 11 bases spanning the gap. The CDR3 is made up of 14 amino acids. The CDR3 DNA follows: TGTGCCAGCTCAGTAGGGGCTCCCTCCTACGAGCAGTACTTC. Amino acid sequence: CASSVGAPSYEQYF. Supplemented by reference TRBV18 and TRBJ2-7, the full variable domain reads NAGVMQNPRHLVRRRGQEARLRCSPMKGHSHVYWYRQLPEEGLKFMVYLQKENIIDESGMPKERFSAEFPKEGPSILRIQQVVRGDSAAYFCASSVGAPSYEQYFGPGTRLTVT.

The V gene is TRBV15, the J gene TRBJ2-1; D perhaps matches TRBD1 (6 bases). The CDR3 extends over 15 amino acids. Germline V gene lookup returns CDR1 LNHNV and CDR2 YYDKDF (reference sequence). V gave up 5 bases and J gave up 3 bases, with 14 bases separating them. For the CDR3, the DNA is TGTGCCACCAGCGGTACAGGGAGCAGCTACAATGAGCAGTTCTTC. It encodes CATSGTGSSYNEQFF.

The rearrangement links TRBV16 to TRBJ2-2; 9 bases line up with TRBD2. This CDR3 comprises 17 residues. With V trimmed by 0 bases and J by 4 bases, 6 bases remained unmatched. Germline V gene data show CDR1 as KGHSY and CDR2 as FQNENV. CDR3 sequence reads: CASSQSPSGTSTGELFF. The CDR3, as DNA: TGTGCCAGCAGCCAATCGCCTAGCGGGACCTCCACCGGGGAGCTGTTTTTT.

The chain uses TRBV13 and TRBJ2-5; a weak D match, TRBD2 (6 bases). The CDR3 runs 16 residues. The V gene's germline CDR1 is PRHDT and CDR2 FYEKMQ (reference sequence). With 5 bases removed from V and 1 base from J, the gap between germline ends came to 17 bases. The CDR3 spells CASSPSGGPPQETQYF. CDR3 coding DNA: TGTGCCAGCAGCCCCTCCGGAGGGCCCCCCCAAGAGACCCAGTACTTC.

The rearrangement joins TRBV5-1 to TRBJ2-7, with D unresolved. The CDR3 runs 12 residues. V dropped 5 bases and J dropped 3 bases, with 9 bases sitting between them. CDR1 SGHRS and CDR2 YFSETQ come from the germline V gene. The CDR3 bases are TGCGCCAGCAGTTCAGGTGGCTACGAGCAGTACTTC. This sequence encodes CASSSGGYEQYF.

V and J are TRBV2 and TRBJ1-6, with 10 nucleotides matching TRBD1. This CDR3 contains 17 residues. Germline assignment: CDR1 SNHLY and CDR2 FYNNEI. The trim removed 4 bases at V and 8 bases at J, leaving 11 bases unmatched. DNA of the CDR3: TGTGCCAGCAGTGGAGGGGAAGGACAGGGGGTAGATTCACCCCTCCACTTT. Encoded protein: CASSGGEGQGVDSPLHF.

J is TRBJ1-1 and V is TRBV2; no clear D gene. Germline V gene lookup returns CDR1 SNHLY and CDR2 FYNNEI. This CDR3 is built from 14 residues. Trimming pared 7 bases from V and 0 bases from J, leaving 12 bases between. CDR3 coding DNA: TGTGCCAGCAAAAAGAACAGAGTGAACACTGAAGCTTTCTTT. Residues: CASKKNRVNTEAFF.

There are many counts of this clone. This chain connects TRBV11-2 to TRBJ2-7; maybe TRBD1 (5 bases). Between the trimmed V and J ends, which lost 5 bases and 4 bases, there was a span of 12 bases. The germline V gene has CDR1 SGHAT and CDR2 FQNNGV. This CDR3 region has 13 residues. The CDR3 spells CASSVGGAYEQYF. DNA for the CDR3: TGTGCCAGCAGCGTAGGTGGGGCGTACGAGCAGTACTTC.

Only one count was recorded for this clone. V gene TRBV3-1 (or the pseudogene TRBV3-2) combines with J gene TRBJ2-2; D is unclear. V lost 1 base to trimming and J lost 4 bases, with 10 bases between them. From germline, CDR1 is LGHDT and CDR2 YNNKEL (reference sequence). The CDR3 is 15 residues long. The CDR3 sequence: CASSQGIVATGELFF. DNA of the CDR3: TGTGCCAGCAGCCAAGGTATAGTAGCCACCGGGGAGCTGTTTTTT.

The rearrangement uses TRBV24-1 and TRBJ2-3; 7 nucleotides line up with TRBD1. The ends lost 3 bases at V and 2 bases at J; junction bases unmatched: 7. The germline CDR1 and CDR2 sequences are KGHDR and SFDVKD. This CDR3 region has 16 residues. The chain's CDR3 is CATSDRDSSYTDTQYF. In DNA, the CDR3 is TGTGCCACCAGTGATCGGGACAGCTCCTACACAGATACGCAGTATTTT.

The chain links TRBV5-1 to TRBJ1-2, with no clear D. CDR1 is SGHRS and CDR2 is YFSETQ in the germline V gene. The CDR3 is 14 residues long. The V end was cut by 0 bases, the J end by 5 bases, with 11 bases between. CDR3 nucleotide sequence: TGCGCCAGCAGCTTGGGAACGGACTTGTATGGCTACACCTTC. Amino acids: CASSLGTDLYGYTF.

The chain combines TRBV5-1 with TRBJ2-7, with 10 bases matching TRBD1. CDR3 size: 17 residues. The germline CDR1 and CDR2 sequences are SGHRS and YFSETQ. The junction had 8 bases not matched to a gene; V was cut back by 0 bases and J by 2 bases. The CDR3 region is CASSLGIGTGDTYEQYF. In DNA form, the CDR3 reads TGCGCCAGCAGCTTGGGTATTGGGACAGGGGATACCTACGAGCAGTACTTC.

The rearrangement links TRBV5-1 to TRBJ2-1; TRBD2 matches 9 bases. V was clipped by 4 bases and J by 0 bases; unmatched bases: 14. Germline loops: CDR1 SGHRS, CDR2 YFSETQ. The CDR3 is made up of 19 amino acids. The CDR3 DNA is TGCGCCAGCAGCCGTAATCCGGGACTAGCCGACAGCTCCTACAATGAGCAGTTCTTC. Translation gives CASSRNPGLADSSYNEQFF.